This T cell receptor (beta chain) emerged from a study of cytomegalovirus exposure and HLA in healthy donors. This CDR3 comprises 17 residues. Looked up from germline, CDR1 is SGDLS and CDR2 is YYNGEE. V was pared by 2 bases and J by 2 bases, with 11 bases of the junction left unmatched. Researchers ran the PCR with 60 Vbeta and 13 Jbeta primers. Clones were sequenced by immunoSEQ multiplex PCR, and TCRdb holds only the in-frame ones, with some missing. This table holds some 180,000 clones, just under 80% found once. The chain joins TRBV9 to TRBJ2-3; 7 bases fit TRBD1. The receptor was isolated from a female donor in good health and CMV-seronegative. Sequenced material: PBMCs. This CDR3 is CASSVRGIGGDTDTQYF. DNA for the CDR3: TGTGCCAGCAGCGTCAGGGGTATAGGGGGCGACACAGATACGCAGTATTTT.